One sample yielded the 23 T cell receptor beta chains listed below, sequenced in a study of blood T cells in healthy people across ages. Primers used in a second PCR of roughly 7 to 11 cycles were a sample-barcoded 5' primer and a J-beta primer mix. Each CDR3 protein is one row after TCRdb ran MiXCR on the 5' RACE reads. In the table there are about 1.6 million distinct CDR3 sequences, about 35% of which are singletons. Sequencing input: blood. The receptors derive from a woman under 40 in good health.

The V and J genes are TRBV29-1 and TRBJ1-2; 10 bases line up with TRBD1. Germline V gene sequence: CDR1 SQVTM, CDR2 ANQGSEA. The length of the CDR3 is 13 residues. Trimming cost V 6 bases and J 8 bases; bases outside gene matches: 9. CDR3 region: CSVRGQGKVGYTF. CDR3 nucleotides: TGCAGCGTCAGGGGACAGGGGAAAGTGGGCTACACCTTC.

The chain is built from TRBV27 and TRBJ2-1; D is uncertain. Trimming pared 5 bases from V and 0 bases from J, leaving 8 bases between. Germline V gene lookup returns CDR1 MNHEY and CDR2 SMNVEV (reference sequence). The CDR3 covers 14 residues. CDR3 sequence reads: CASSHKSSYNEQFF. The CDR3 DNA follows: TGTGCCAGCAGTCACAAGAGCTCCTACAATGAGCAGTTCTTC.

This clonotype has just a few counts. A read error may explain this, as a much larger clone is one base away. CDR3 sequence: CSVEEIQAGEPYEQYF. The CDR3 coding sequence is TGCAGCGTTGAAGAAATCCAGGCAGGGGAACCCTACGAGCAGTACTTC. V gene TRBV29-1 combines with J gene TRBJ2-7, with a possible D match to TRBD1 (6 bases). The length of the CDR3 is 16 residues. The V gene's germline CDR1 is SQVTM and CDR2 ANQGSEA. V lost 0 bases to trimming and J lost 2 bases, with 17 bases between them.

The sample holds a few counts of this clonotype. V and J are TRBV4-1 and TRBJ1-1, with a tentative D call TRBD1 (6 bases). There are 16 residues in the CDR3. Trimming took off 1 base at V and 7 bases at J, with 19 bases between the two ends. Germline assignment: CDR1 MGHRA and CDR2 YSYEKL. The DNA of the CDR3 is TGCGCCAGCAGCCAAGGTCGTGTAGCAGGGGCGAGTGAAGCTTTCTTT. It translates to CASSQGRVAGASEAFF.

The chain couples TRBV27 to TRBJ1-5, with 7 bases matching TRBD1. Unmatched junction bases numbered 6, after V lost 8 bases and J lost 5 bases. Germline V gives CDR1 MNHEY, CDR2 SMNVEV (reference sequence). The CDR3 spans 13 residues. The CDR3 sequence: CASRPQGDQPQHF. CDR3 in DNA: TGTGCCAGCCGCCCCCAGGGGGATCAGCCCCAGCATTTT.

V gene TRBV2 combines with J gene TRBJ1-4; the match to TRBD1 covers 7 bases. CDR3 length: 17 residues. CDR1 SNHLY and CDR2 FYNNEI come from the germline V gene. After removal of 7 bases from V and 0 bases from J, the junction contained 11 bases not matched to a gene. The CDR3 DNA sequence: TGTGCCAGCACCTTCTTCCCCCAGGGGGCAACTAATGAAAAACTGTTTTTT. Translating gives CASTFFPQGATNEKLFF.

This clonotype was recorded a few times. The CDR3 sequence: CASSEGTSGSPYNEQFF. CDR3 coding DNA: TGTGCCAGCAGCGAAGGGACTAGCGGGAGCCCCTACAATGAGCAGTTCTTC. This chain connects TRBV7-2 to TRBJ2-1; TRBD2 matches at 14 bases. There are 17 residues in the CDR3. V trimming: 5 bases; J trimming: 2 bases; junction bases outside the gene matches: 5. Germline lookup yields CDR1 SGHTA and CDR2 FQGNSA.

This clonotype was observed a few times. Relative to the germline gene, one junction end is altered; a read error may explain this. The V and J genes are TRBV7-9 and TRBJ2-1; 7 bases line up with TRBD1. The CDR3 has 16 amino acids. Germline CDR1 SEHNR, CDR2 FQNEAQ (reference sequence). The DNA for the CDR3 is TGTGCCAGCAGCACAGCTGACAGGGACACTTACAATGAGCGGTTCTTC. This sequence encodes CASSTADRDTYNERFF.

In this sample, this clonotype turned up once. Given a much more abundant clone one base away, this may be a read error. CDR3 in DNA: TGCGCCAGCAGCCAAGCACGGGGGGGAGCCTACGAGCAGTACTTC. Amino acids: CASSQARGGAYEQYF. J is TRBJ2-4 and V is TRBV4-1; 8 nucleotides line up with TRBD2. The J call may be in error: the DNA end matches TRBJ2-7 better. Looked up from germline, CDR1 is MGHRA and CDR2 is YSYEKL. CDR3 size: 15 residues.

The CDR3 spells CASSWSPVLGNYGYTF. DNA for the CDR3: TGTGCCAGCAGTTGGTCGCCGGTTTTGGGAAACTATGGCTACACCTTC. This chain connects TRBV27 to TRBJ1-2; D gene uncertain. Trimming took off 4 bases at V and 2 bases at J, with 17 bases between the two ends. The V gene's germline CDR1 is MNHEY and CDR2 SMNVEV (reference sequence). CDR3 length: 16 amino acids.

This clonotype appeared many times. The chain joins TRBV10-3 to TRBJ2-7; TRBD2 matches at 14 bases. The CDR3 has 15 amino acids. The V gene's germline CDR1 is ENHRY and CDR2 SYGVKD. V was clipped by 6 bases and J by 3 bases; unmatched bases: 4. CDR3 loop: CAIRGLAGGSYEQYF. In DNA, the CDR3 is TGTGCCATCAGAGGACTAGCGGGAGGTAGCTACGAGCAGTACTTC.

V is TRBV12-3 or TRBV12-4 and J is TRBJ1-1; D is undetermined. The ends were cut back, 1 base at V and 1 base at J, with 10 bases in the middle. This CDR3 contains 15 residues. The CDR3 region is CASSLDSEKNTEAFF. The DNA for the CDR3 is TGTGCCAGCAGTTTAGACAGCGAGAAGAACACTGAAGCTTTCTTT.

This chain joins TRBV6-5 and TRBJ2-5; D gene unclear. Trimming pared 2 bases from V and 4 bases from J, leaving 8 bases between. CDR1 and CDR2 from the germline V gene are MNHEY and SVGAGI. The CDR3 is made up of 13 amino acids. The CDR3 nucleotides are TGTGCCAGCAGTTACACGGGTGGAGAGACCCAGTACTTC. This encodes CASSYTGGETQYF.

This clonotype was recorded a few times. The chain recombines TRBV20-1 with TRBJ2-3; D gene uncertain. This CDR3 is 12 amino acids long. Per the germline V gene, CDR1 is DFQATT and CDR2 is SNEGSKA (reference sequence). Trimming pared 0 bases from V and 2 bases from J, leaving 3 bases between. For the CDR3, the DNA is TGCAGTGCTAGAGAAGCCACAGATACGCAGTATTTT. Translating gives CSAREATDTQYF.

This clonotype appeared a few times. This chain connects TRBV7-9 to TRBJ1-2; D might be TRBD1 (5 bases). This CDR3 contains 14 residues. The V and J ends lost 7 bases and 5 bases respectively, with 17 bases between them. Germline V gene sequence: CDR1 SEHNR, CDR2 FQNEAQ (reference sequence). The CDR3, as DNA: TGTGCCAGCACCGGGGAAGGGGAGATTTATGGCTACACCTTC. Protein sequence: CASTGEGEIYGYTF.

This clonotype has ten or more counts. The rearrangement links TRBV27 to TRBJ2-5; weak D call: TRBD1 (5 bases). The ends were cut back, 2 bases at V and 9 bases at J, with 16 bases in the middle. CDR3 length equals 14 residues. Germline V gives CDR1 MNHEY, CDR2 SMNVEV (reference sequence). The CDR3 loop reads CASSLSPAQGAQYF. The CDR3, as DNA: TGTGCCAGCAGTTTAAGTCCCGCCCAAGGGGCCCAGTACTTC.

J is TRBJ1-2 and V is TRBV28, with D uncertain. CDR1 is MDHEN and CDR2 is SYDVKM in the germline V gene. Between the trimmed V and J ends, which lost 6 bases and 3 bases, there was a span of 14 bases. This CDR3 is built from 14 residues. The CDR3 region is CASRPPGGHYGYTF. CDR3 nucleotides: TGTGCCAGCAGACCACCGGGAGGCCACTATGGCTACACCTTC.

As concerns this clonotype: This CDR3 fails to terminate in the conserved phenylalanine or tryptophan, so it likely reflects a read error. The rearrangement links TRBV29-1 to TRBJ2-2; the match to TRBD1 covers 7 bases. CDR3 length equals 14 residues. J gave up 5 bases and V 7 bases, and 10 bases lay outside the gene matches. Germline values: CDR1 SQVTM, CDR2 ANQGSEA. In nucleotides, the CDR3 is TGCAGCGCTAGGTTAGACAGGGTAACCGGGGAGCTGTTTTGT. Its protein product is CSARLDRVTGELFC.

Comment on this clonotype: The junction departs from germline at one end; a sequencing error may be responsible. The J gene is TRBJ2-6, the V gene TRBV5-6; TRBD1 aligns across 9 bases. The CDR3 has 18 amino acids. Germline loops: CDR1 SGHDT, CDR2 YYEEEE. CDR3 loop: CASSPGTGIRPGANVLTF. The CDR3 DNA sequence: TGTGCCAGCAGCCCGGGGACAGGGATTCGTCCTGGGGCTAACGTCCTGACTTTC.

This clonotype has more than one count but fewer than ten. CDR3 in DNA: TGTGCCAGCAGCGCCGACTTCACAGATACGCAGTTCTTC. This gives the protein CASSADFTDTQFF. The V gene is TRBV7-7, the J gene TRBJ2-1; D gene unclear. Deletions cut 5 bases from V and 12 bases from J, with 17 bases between. The CDR3 is 13 residues long. Germline values: CDR1 SSHAT, CDR2 FNYEAQ (reference sequence).

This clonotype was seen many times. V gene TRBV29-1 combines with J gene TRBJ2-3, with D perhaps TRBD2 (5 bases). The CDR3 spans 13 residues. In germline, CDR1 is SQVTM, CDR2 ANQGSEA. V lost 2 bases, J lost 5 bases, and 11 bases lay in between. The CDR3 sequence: CSVERGMGDTQYF. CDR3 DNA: TGCAGCGTTGAACGAGGGATGGGAGATACGCAGTATTTT.

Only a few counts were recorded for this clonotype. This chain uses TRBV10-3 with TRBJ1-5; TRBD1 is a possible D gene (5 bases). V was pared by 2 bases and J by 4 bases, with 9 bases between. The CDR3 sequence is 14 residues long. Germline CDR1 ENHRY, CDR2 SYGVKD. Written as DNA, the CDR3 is TGTGCCATCAGTGAGGGTGACAGAAATCAGCCCCAGCATTTT. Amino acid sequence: CAISEGDRNQPQHF.

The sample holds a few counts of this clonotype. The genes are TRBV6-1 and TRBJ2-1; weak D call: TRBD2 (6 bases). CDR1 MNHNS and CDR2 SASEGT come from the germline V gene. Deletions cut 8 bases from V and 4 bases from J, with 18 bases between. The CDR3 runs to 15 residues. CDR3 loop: CASRKASVLYNEQFF. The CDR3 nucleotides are TGTGCCAGCCGGAAAGCTAGCGTACTATACAATGAGCAGTTCTTC.